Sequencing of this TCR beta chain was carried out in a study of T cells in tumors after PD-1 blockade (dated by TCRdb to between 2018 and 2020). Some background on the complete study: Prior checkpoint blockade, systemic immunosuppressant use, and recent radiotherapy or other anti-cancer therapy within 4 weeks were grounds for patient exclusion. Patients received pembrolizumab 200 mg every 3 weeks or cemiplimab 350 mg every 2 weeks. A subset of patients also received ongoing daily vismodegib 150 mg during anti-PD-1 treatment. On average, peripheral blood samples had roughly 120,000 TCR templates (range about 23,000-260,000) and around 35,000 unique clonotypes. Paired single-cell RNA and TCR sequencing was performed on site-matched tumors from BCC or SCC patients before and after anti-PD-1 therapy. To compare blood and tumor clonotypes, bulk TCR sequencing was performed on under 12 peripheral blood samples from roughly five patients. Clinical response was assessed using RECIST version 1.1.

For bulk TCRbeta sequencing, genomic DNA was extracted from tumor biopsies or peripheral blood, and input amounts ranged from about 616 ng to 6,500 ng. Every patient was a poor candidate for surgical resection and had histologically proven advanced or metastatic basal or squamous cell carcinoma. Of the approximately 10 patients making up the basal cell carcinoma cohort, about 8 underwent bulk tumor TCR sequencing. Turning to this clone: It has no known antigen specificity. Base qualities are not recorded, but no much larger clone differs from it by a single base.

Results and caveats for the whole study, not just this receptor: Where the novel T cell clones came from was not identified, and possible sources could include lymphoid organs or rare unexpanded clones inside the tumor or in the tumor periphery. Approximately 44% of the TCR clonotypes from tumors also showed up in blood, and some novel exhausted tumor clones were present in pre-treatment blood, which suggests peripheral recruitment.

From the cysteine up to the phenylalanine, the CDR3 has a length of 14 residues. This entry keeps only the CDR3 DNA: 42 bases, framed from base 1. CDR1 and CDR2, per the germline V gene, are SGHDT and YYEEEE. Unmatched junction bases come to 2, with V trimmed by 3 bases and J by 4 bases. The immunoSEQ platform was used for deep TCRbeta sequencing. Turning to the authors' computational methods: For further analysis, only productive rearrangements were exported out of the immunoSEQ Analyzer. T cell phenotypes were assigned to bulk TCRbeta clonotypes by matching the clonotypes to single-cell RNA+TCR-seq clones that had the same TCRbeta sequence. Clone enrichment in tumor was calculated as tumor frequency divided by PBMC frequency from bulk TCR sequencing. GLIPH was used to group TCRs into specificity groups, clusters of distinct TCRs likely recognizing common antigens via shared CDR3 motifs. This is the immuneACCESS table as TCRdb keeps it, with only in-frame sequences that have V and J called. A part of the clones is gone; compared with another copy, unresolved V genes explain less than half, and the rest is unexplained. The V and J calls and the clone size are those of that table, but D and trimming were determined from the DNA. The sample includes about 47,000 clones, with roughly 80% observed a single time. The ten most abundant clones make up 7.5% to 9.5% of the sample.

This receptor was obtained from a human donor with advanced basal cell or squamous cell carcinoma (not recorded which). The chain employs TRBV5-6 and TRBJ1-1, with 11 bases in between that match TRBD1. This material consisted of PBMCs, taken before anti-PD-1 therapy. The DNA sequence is TGTGCCAGCAGCTGGACAGGGGGCTTCACTGAAGCTTTCTTT. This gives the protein CASSWTGGFTEAFF.